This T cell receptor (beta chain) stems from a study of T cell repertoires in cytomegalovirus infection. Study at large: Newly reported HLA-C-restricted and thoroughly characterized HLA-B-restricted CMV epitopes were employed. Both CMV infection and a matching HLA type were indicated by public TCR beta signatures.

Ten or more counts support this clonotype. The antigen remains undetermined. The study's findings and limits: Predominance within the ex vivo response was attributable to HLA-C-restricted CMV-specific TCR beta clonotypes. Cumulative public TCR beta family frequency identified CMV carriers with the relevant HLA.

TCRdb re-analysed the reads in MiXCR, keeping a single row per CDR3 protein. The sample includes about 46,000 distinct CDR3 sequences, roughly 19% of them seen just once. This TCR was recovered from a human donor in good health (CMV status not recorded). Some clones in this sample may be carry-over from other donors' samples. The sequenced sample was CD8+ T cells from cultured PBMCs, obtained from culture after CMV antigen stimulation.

CDR3 loop: CASRFSGGGTKDEQYF. For the CDR3, the DNA is TGTGCCAGCAGATTTTCCGGCGGCGGGACGAAGGACGAGCAGTACTTC. The genes are TRBV7-8 and TRBJ2-7, with D possibly matching TRBD2 (6 bases). The CDR3 has 16 residues. Trimming stripped 6 bases from V and 5 bases from J, with 23 bases between. In germline, CDR1 is SGHVS, CDR2 FQNEAQ.